This T cell receptor beta chain was sequenced in a study of OX40 agonist ivuxolimab in advanced cancers. Clones were sequenced by immunoSEQ multiplex PCR, and TCRdb holds only the in-frame ones, with some missing. The table shows some 100,000 clones, with approximately 90% occurring only once. Turning to this clone: No antigen is known for it.

The CDR3 has 13 amino acids. Trimming took 5 bases from V and 3 from J; bases not matched to a gene: 3. Germline CDR1 and CDR2: MNHEY and SVGAGI. Study-level findings and limits: The average count of expanded clones was higher among CD8+ T cells than among CD4+.

This clonotype originated in an adult with an advanced solid tumor such as melanoma, head and neck, liver or kidney cancer. The genes are TRBV6-5 and TRBJ1-1; 7 nucleotides match TRBD1. The sequencing used CD4+ or CD8+ T cells sorted from blood, collected in a trial of the OX40 agonist ivuxolimab. The CDR3: CASSRGTDTEAFF. CDR3 sequence (DNA): TGTGCCAGCAGTCGGGGGACAGACACTGAAGCTTTCTTT.